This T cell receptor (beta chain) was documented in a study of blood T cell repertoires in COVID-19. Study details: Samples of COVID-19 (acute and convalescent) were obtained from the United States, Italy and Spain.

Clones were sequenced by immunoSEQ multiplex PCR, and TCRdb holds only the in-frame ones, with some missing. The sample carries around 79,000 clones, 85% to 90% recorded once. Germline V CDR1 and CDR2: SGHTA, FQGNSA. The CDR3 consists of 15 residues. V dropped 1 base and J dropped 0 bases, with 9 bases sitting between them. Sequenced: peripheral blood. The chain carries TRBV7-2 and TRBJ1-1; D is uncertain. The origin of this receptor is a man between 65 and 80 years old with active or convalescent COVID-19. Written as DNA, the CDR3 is TGTGCCAGCAGCTTAGTAGGGAGAATGAACACTGAAGCTTTCTTT. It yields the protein CASSLVGRMNTEAFF.